Listed below are T cell receptor beta chains from one sample, sequenced in a study of PD-1 blockade in classical Hodgkin lymphoma. Some clones are missing from TCRdb's copy, which holds only in-frame ones; the method was immunoSEQ multiplex PCR. This sample has 29,000 or so clones, with about 90% found just once. The sample was CD4+ T cells from blood. The receptors derive from a human donor with classical Hodgkin lymphoma. CDR3s include the opening cysteine and the closing phenylalanine or tryptophan. Fields, in order: D gene, V gene, J gene, CDR3 protein, CDR3 DNA. D genes are given only for firm matches.

.	TRBV9	TRBJ2-3	CASSVDGRTDTQYF	TGTGCCAGCAGCGTAGACGGGCGCACAGATACGCAGTATTTT
TRBD1	TRBV5-4	TRBJ2-1	CASSSGGTGNVNEQFF	TGTGCCAGCAGCTCTGGAGGGACAGGAAATGTAAATGAGCAGTTCTTC
.	TRBV2	TRBJ1-2	CASSVETGLGGYTF	TGTGCCAGCAGTGTAGAGACAGGCCTTGGGGGCTACACCTTC
.	TRBV10-3	TRBJ2-1	CAITPSAGTDRYNEQFF	TGTGCCATCACCCCCTCGGCCGGGACCGACCGATACAATGAGCAGTTCTTC
TRBD2	TRBV9	TRBJ2-1	CASFFSWGTSGRGSYNEQFF	TGTGCCAGTTTTTTTTCGTGGGGGACTAGCGGGAGGGGCTCCTACAATGAGCAGTTCTTC
.	TRBV7-9	TRBJ1-2	CASSLRGRTNYGYTF	TGTGCCAGCAGCTTACGAGGGCGGACTAACTATGGCTACACCTTC
.	TRBV6-1	TRBJ1-2	CASTPWYYGYTF	TGTGCCAGCACCCCATGGTACTATGGCTACACCTTC
TRBD2	TRBV19	TRBJ2-2	CASSMGGSPTGELFF	TGTGCCAGTAGTATGGGCGGGAGTCCCACCGGGGAGCTGTTTTTT
.	TRBV9	TRBJ2-6	CASSRNLAGANVLTF	TGTGCCAGCAGCCGTAATCTTGCTGGGGCCAACGTCCTGACTTTC
TRBD2	TRBV9	TRBJ2-1	CASTVSGSSYNEQFF	TGTGCCAGCACCGTCAGCGGGAGTTCCTACAATGAGCAGTTCTTC